The 12 T cell receptor beta chains listed next were all sequenced from one sample in a study of cytomegalovirus exposure and HLA in healthy donors. The PCR had 60 Vbeta and 13 Jbeta primers. Profiling relied on immunoSEQ multiplex PCR, and the TCRdb table lists in-frame clones only, not all of them. The table shows some 140,000 clones, with roughly 79% occurring only once. Sequenced material: PBMCs. The origin of the receptors is a man aged 18-30 years in good health and CMV-seronegative.

V gene TRBV14 combines with J gene TRBJ1-1; D perhaps matches TRBD1 (5 bases). V lost 2 bases to trimming and J lost 4 bases, with 8 bases between them. The CDR3 extends over 13 amino acids. The germline CDR1 and CDR2 sequences are SGHDN and FVKESK. CDR3 sequence reads: CASSQLTGTEAFF. CDR3 DNA: TGTGCCAGCAGCCAATTAACAGGCACTGAAGCTTTCTTT.

The chain couples TRBV6-6 to TRBJ1-1, with D maybe TRBD1 (5 bases). CDR3 length equals 13 residues. Germline CDR1 MNHNY, CDR2 SVGAGI (reference sequence). Trimming pared 5 bases from V and 0 bases from J, leaving 7 bases between. The DNA for the CDR3 is TGTGCCAGCAGTCGACAGATGAACACTGAAGCTTTCTTT. As protein: CASSRQMNTEAFF.

This clone was seen just once. V is TRBV18 and J is TRBJ1-1; D is ambiguous. CDR3 size: 16 residues. The V gene's germline CDR1 is KGHSH and CDR2 LQKENI. Between the trimmed V and J ends, which lost 3 bases and 8 bases, there was a span of 22 bases. The CDR3 DNA reads as TGTGCCAGCTCACCGGTTAGGGTGAGGGCCCGGAGCGAAGCTTTCTTT. Its protein is CASSPVRVRARSEAFF.

The chain links TRBV7-9 to TRBJ2-1, with D hard to call. The ends were cut back, 1 base at V and 3 bases at J, with 4 bases in the middle. The germline gives CDR1 SEHNR, CDR2 FQNEAQ (reference sequence). The CDR3 has 13 residues. The CDR3 reads CASSLDYYNEQFF. CDR3 DNA: TGTGCCAGCAGCTTAGACTACTACAATGAGCAGTTCTTC.

The V gene is TRBV6-5, the J gene TRBJ1-2, with a possible D match to TRBD1 (6 bases). Per germline, CDR1 MNHEY and CDR2 SVGAGI. CDR3 size: 15 residues. Trimming removed 2 bases at V and 2 bases at J, with 12 bases between. Here the CDR3 DNA reads TGTGCCAGCAGTTACAGAGGCCAGGGGAACTATGGCTACACCTTC. Protein: CASSYRGQGNYGYTF.

This clone was recorded once. The chain combines TRBV29-1 with TRBJ2-7, with 8 bases aligning to TRBD1. The CDR3 has 15 amino acids. Per germline, CDR1 SQVTM and CDR2 ANQGSEA. J was trimmed by 4 bases and V by 0 bases; bases with no gene match: 8. Here the CDR3 reads CSVEEGTGGAYEQYF. The CDR3 DNA follows: TGCAGCGTTGAAGAAGGAACAGGGGGTGCATACGAGCAGTACTTC.

This clone appeared once. The chain has TRBV6-4 and TRBJ1-4, with TRBD1 identical over 11 bases. Trimming took 2 bases from V and 6 from J; bases not matched to a gene: 2. The CDR3 loop spans 15 amino acids. Germline V gives CDR1 MRHNA, CDR2 SNTAGT. CDR3: CASSDQGQGDEKLFF. The CDR3 coding sequence is TGTGCCAGCAGTGACCAGGGACAGGGGGATGAAAAACTGTTTTTT.

This chain links TRBV7-8 with TRBJ2-7; tentative D call: TRBD1 (6 bases). The CDR3 runs 15 residues. V lost 5 bases and J 6 bases, leaving 20 bases between the germline ends. Germline values: CDR1 SGHVS, CDR2 FQNEAQ. The CDR3 sequence is CASSPRIGGPGEQYF. In DNA form, the CDR3 reads TGTGCCAGCAGCCCCCGAATAGGGGGACCGGGCGAGCAGTACTTC.

This chain joins TRBV6-5 and TRBJ2-5, with 9 bases lining up with TRBD1. Germline values: CDR1 MNHEY, CDR2 SVGAGI. The V gene end was trimmed by 9 bases and the J gene end by 1 base; junction bases not matched to a gene: 6. This CDR3 is 14 amino acids long. In DNA, the CDR3 is TGTGCCAGTACAGGGGGCCCTTTCCAAGAGACCCAGTACTTC. It specifies CASTGGPFQETQYF.

The V call is TRBV9, the J call TRBJ1-3; unclear D gene. The ends were cut back, 1 base at V and 0 bases at J, with 14 bases in the middle. This CDR3 comprises 17 residues. CDR1 is SGDLS, CDR2 YYNGEE, per germline. The CDR3 DNA is TGTGCCAGCAGCGTACAGTCAGGTCCCGTCTCTGGAAACACCATATATTTT. Protein sequence: CASSVQSGPVSGNTIYF.

The genes are TRBV19 and TRBJ2-5; 7 nucleotides align to TRBD1. Germline V lookup: CDR1 LNHDA, CDR2 SQIVND (reference sequence). The junction had 15 bases not matched to a gene; V was cut back by 7 bases and J by 7 bases. The CDR3 is 15 amino acids. CDR3 DNA sequence: TGTGCCAGTACCAATTTGGGACAGCCGGGTGGGACCCAGTACTTC. Protein product: CASTNLGQPGGTQYF.

The chain links TRBV5-1 to TRBJ1-2; TRBD1 matches at 7 bases. The CDR3 contains 13 residues. Germline-derived CDR1 and CDR2 are SGHRS and YFSETQ. The V gene end was trimmed by 0 bases and the J gene end by 5 bases; junction bases not matched to a gene: 1. The CDR3 bases are TGCGCCAGCAGCTTGGGGACAGGATATGGCTACACCTTC. It is translated as CASSLGTGYGYTF.